A single sample gave rise to the 25 T cell receptor beta chains below, sequenced in a study of OX40 agonist ivuxolimab in advanced cancers. Only in-frame clones appear in the TCRdb table, and some are missing; sequencing was by immunoSEQ multiplex PCR. The sample shows roughly 61,000 clones, roughly 87% of them seen only once. The source material was CD4+ or CD8+ T cells sorted from blood, sampled in a trial of the OX40 agonist ivuxolimab. These receptors were taken from an adult with an advanced solid tumor such as melanoma, head and neck, liver or kidney cancer.

The V call is TRBV5-1, the J call TRBJ2-5; perhaps TRBD1 as D (6 bases). The V end lost 5 bases, the J end lost 2 bases, and 22 bases lay between the germline ends. This CDR3 contains 17 residues. Germline CDR1 SGHRS, CDR2 YFSETQ. For the CDR3, the DNA is TGCGCCAGCAGGGGGGCGACCGGGACAACCGCTCAAGAGACCCAGTACTTC. Translation: CASRGATGTTAQETQYF. Using reference TRBV5-1 and TRBJ2-5 for the parts outside the CDR3, the full variable domain is KAGVTQTPRYLIKTRGQQVTLSCSPISGHRSVSWYQQTPGQGLQFLFEYFSETQRNKGNFPGRFSGRQFSNSRSEMNVSTLELGDSALYLCASRGATGTTAQETQYFGPGTRLLVL.

The DNA for the CDR3 is TGTGCCAGCAGTCCTCAGGGTTCTAGTAACTACGAGCAGTACTTC. Residues: CASSPQGSSNYEQYF. V is TRBV11-2 and J is TRBJ2-7; TRBD1 is a possible D gene (5 bases). Germline V gene sequence: CDR1 SGHAT, CDR2 FQNNGV. With 6 bases removed from V and 3 bases from J, the gap between germline ends came to 18 bases. CDR3 length: 15 residues.

The genes are TRBV27 and TRBJ2-3; weak D call: TRBD2 (6 bases). Germline CDR1 MNHEY, CDR2 SMNVEV (reference sequence). The germline V and J ends were trimmed by 7 bases and 2 bases, with 13 bases remaining between them. There are 14 residues in the CDR3. This CDR3 is CASKFAGNTDTQYF. DNA for the CDR3: TGTGCCAGCAAATTTGCGGGGAACACAGATACGCAGTATTTT.

The chain uses TRBV6-1 and TRBJ1-1; 7 bases fit TRBD1. The V and J ends lost 7 bases and 4 bases, in that order; junction bases with no gene match: 6. The CDR3 has 13 amino acids. The germline V gene has CDR1 MNHNS and CDR2 SASEGT. CDR3 loop: CASTPTGSTEAFF. The CDR3 DNA follows: TGTGCCAGCACTCCGACAGGGAGCACTGAAGCTTTCTTT.

The rearrangement uses TRBV6-1 and TRBJ2-2; 11 positions agree with TRBD1. The CDR3 has 16 amino acids. CDR1 and CDR2 (germline): MNHNS, SASEGT. Trimming took 4 bases from V and 7 from J; bases not matched to a gene: 8. The CDR3 loop reads CASSGRTGGSIGELFF. CDR3 bases: TGTGCCAGCAGTGGACGGACAGGGGGCAGTATCGGGGAGCTGTTTTTT.

This chain joins TRBV5-4 and TRBJ1-5; D possibly corresponds to TRBD1 (6 bases). Germline V CDR1 and CDR2: SGHNT, YYREEE (reference sequence). CDR3 length equals 14 residues. V was cut by 2 bases and J by 7 bases, with 13 bases left in between. The CDR3 nucleotides read TGTGCCAGCAGCTTCGGGGGGCTTAGCCAGCCCCAGCATTTT. This codes for CASSFGGLSQPQHF.

The chain joins TRBV19 to TRBJ2-5, with D uncertain. Germline lookup yields CDR1 LNHDA and CDR2 SQIVND (reference sequence). Trimming took 3 bases from V and 5 from J, leaving 10 bases between them. CDR3 length: 13 residues. CDR3 loop: CASSIHVRETQYF. The CDR3 nucleotides read TGTGCCAGTAGTATCCATGTAAGGGAGACCCAGTACTTC.

This clone appeared a few times. The J gene is TRBJ1-6, the V gene TRBV7-6, with D perhaps matching TRBD1 (6 bases). Germline V gene sequence: CDR1 SGHVS, CDR2 FNYEAQ. This CDR3 spans 14 amino acids. Deletions cut 1 base from V and 7 bases from J, with 8 bases between. CDR3 nucleotide sequence: TGTGCCAGCAGCTTAGGACAGGTGAATTCACCCCTCCACTTT. Residues: CASSLGQVNSPLHF. The variable domain in full, with the rest retrieved from reference TRBV7-6 and TRBJ1-6, is GAGVSQSPRYKVTKRGQDVALRCDPISGHVSLYWYRQALGQGPEFLTYFNYEAQQDKSGLPNDRFSAERPEGSISTLTIQRTEQRDSAMYRCASSLGQVNSPLHFGNGTRLTVT.

Points on this clone: Different DNA sequences within this sample yield the same CDR3. V gene TRBV5-4 combines with J gene TRBJ1-3; 9 positions match TRBD1. Germline CDR1 and CDR2: SGHNT and YYREEE (reference sequence). The CDR3 is made up of 17 amino acids. The V segment lost 1 base and the J segment 4 bases; nucleotides outside the gene matches: 9. The chain's CDR3 is CASSLLTGGESGNTIYF. The CDR3 coding sequence is TGTGCCAGCAGCTTGCTGACAGGGGGTGAATCAGGAAACACCATATATTTT.

The gene calls are TRBV10-3 and TRBJ1-1; D is possibly TRBD1 (5 bases). CDR3 length: 15 residues. V was cut by 3 bases and J by 1 base, with 12 bases left in between. CDR1 ENHRY and CDR2 SYGVKD come from the germline V gene. The CDR3 spells CAISDYRKANTEAFF. CDR3 nucleotide sequence: TGTGCCATCAGTGACTACAGGAAGGCGAACACTGAAGCTTTCTTT.

Points on this clone: The same CDR3 arises from other DNA sequences in this sample as well. The chain carries TRBV19 and TRBJ1-1; unclear D gene. CDR1 is LNHDA, CDR2 SQIVND, per germline (reference sequence). The CDR3 runs 14 residues. V lost 3 bases and J 1 base, leaving 9 bases between the germline ends. The CDR3 bases are TGTGCCAGTAGTATGGGGTTGGGGAACACTGAAGCTTTCTTT. This encodes CASSMGLGNTEAFF.

The J gene is TRBJ2-1, the V gene TRBV11-2, with 13 positions matching TRBD2. Germline CDR1 reads SGHAT; CDR2 reads FQNNGV. CDR3 length: 17 residues. J lost 9 bases, V lost 2 bases, and 10 bases had no gene match. CDR3 loop: CASSLTSGGAVVGEQFF. Written as DNA, the CDR3 is TGTGCCAGCAGCTTAACTAGCGGGGGGGCCGTTGTGGGTGAGCAGTTCTTC. Complete variable domain (other parts from reference TRBV11-2 and TRBJ2-1): EAGVAQSPRYKIIEKRQSVAFWCNPISGHATLYWYQQILGQGPKLLIQFQNNGVVDDSQLPKDRFSAERLKGVDSTLKIQPAKLEDSAVYLCASSLTSGGAVVGEQFFGPGTRLTVL.

This sequence joins TRBV7-8 and TRBJ1-3; 9 positions match TRBD1. The V segment lost 0 bases and the J segment 9 bases; nucleotides outside the gene matches: 6. This CDR3 contains 15 residues. CDR1 is SGHVS, CDR2 FQNEAQ, per germline. In DNA form, the CDR3 reads TGTGCCAGCAGCTTAGCCAACAGGGGGCCCGGCACCATATATTTT. It translates to CASSLANRGPGTIYF. The whole variable domain, remainder taken from reference TRBV7-8 and TRBJ1-3, is GAGVSQSPRYKVAKRGQDVALRCDPISGHVSLFWYQQALGQGPEFLTYFQNEAQLDKSGLPSDRFFAERPEGSVSTLKIQRTQQEDSAVYLCASSLANRGPGTIYFGEGSWLTVV.

The chain carries TRBV6-1 and TRBJ2-2; 8 nucleotides agree with TRBD1. The CDR3 length is 16 residues. Germline-derived CDR1 and CDR2 are MNHNS and SASEGT. Unmatched junction bases numbered 4, after V lost 0 bases and J lost 4 bases. The CDR3 bases are TGTGCCAGCAGTGAAGCGCGCAGGGGGCTCACCGGGGAGCTGTTTTTT. Its protein product is CASSEARRGLTGELFF.

The CDR3 DNA reads TGCGCCAGCAGGCGGGACAGGGGAAATTCACCCCTCCACTTT. Its protein product is CASRRDRGNSPLHF. The V gene is TRBV5-1, the J gene TRBJ1-6; TRBD1 matches at 10 bases. Per the germline V gene, CDR1 is SGHRS and CDR2 is YFSETQ. The CDR3 length is 14 residues. Trimming cost V 5 bases and J 7 bases; bases outside gene matches: 3.

The chain carries TRBV5-4 and TRBJ2-1; 8 positions agree with TRBD2. Trimming at V came to 4 bases and at J to 4 bases, leaving 1 base not matched to a gene. The CDR3 totals 13 residues. Germline values: CDR1 SGHNT, CDR2 YYREEE (reference sequence). CDR3 nucleotide sequence: TGTGCCAGCAGCGGCGGGGGGTACAATGAGCAGTTCTTC. Translating it yields CASSGGGYNEQFF. Together with reference TRBV5-4 and TRBJ2-1, the CDR3 gives the full variable domain: ETGVTQSPTHLIKTRGQQVTLRCSSQSGHNTVSWYQQALGQGPQFIFQYYREEENGRGNFPPRFSGLQFPNYSSELNVNALELDDSALYLCASSGGGYNEQFFGPGTRLTVL.

This clone came up once. The genes are TRBV6-5 and TRBJ2-3; tentatively, D is TRBD1 or TRBD2 (5 bases each). Germline values: CDR1 MNHEY, CDR2 SVGAGI. The CDR3 is 14 amino acids. V was pared by 6 bases and J by 5 bases, with 15 bases between. Here the CDR3 reads CASSYRDPRDTQYF. CDR3 nucleotide sequence: TGTGCCAGCAGCTACCGGGACCCAAGAGATACGCAGTATTTT.

This clone was picked up one time. The junction does not match germline at one end; this may be a read error. The chain is built from TRBV5-8 and TRBJ2-2, with D maybe TRBD2 (6 bases). CDR3 length equals 15 residues. Germline V gene sequence: CDR1 SGHTS, CDR2 YDEGEE. The CDR3 bases are TGTGCTAGCAGTTTGGAGGGCTTGAACACCGGGGAGCTGTTTTTT. Protein sequence: CASSLEGLNTGELFF.

V usage is TRBV6-4 and J usage is TRBJ2-1, with TRBD2 matching over 8 bases. The CDR3 sequence is 15 residues long. Looked up from germline, CDR1 is MRHNA and CDR2 is SNTAGT. V was pared by 2 bases and J by 10 bases, with 10 bases of the junction left unmatched. The CDR3 DNA sequence: TGTGCCAGCAGTGACGGGGTAGCGGGGCCACGAGAGCAGTTCTTC. Translated: CASSDGVAGPREQFF.

The genes are TRBV6-5 and TRBJ1-1; D is undetermined. V was trimmed by 0 bases and J by 5 bases, leaving 7 bases between them. CDR1 MNHEY and CDR2 SVGAGI come from the germline V gene. The CDR3 runs to 13 residues. CDR3 in amino acids: CASSYSGGTEAFF. In nucleotides, the CDR3 is TGTGCCAGCAGTTACTCAGGTGGTACTGAAGCTTTCTTT.

V usage is TRBV29-1 and J usage is TRBJ2-5; D is unclear. The V end lost 1 base, the J end lost 13 bases, and 19 bases lay between the germline ends. In germline, CDR1 is SQVTM, CDR2 ANQGSEA. The CDR3 is 13 residues long. CDR3 residues: CSVEGFGPPIRYF. The CDR3 DNA reads as TGCAGCGTTGAAGGGTTCGGGCCCCCGATCCGGTACTTC.

The CDR3 reads CASGVAPNQPQHF. The CDR3 nucleotides are TGTGCCAGTGGTGTTGCACCTAATCAGCCCCAGCATTTT. V usage is TRBV19 and J usage is TRBJ1-5; D uncertain. This CDR3 has 13 residues. Germline V gene lookup returns CDR1 LNHDA and CDR2 SQIVND (reference sequence). Trimming left V 8 bases short and J 4 bases short, with 12 bases between.

This clone was counted between two and nine times. V usage is TRBV14 and J usage is TRBJ1-1; D might be TRBD1 (6 bases). Trimming pared 0 bases from V and 5 bases from J, leaving 13 bases between. The CDR3 is 15 residues long. Germline V gives CDR1 SGHDN, CDR2 FVKESK. CDR3 sequence: CASSQDRGPRTEAFF. The CDR3 nucleotides read TGTGCCAGCAGCCAAGATCGGGGGCCGAGGACTGAAGCTTTCTTT.

V and J are TRBV4-2 and TRBJ2-1, with 7 bases matching TRBD1. The CDR3 has 15 residues. V lost 1 base to trimming and J lost 6 bases; unmatched junction nucleotides: 6. Germline-derived CDR1 and CDR2 are LGHNA and YNFKEQ. CDR3: CASSQGQGAVNEQFF. In DNA form, the CDR3 reads TGTGCCAGCAGCCAAGGACAGGGAGCGGTCAATGAGCAGTTCTTC.

This chain links TRBV6-1 with TRBJ1-4; 8 bases agree with TRBD1. Looked up from germline, CDR1 is MNHNS and CDR2 is SASEGT. With V trimmed by 8 bases and J by 2 bases, 4 bases remained unmatched. The CDR3 length is 14 residues. The CDR3 sequence: CASVRDRTNEKLFF. CDR3 DNA: TGTGCCAGCGTACGGGACAGGACTAATGAAAAACTGTTTTTT.